Listed below are T cell receptor beta chains from one sample, sequenced in a study of CD8+ T cells in alopecia areata. Sequencing was performed with immunoSEQ multiplex PCR; in TCRdb, only in-frame clones are kept and a portion is missing. Of 80,000 to 100,000 clones detected, about 40% appear once; the ten largest clones hold 15% to 20%. The starting material was CD8+ T cells sorted from blood, obtained at week 24, from a patient treated with tofacitinib. These TCRs come from a human donor with alopecia areata. CDR3s leave out the opening cysteine and the closing phenylalanine or tryptophan. D genes are given only for firm matches.

J gene: TRBJ2-5
D gene: -
V gene: TRBV7-9
CDR3 protein: ASSKGPGPETQY

J gene: TRBJ1-5
D gene: TRBD1
V gene: TRBV19
CDR3 protein: ASSRDRGNQPQH

J gene: TRBJ2-3
D gene: -
V gene: TRBV5-1
CDR3 protein: ASSRPQNASWQY

J gene: TRBJ2-5
D gene: -
V gene: TRBV13
CDR3 protein: ASSWGLSFQETQY

J gene: TRBJ2-3
D gene: TRBD2
V gene: TRBV11-2
CDR3 protein: ASSLSGRGADTQY

J gene: TRBJ1-2
D gene: -
V gene: TRBV4-1
CDR3 protein: ASSFRGASDGYT

J gene: TRBJ2-7
D gene: -
V gene: TRBV11-2
CDR3 protein: ASSLEFGLEQY

J gene: TRBJ2-3
D gene: TRBD2
V gene: TRBV2
CDR3 protein: ASTRLAGAGDTQY

J gene: TRBJ1-1
D gene: -
V gene: TRBV5-1
CDR3 protein: ASSLGLPLGTEAF

J gene: TRBJ1-1
D gene: -
V gene: TRBV14
CDR3 protein: ASSRVRTEAF

J gene: TRBJ2-1
D gene: -
V gene: TRBV11-2
CDR3 protein: ASSFYERSSIYNEQF

J gene: TRBJ2-1
D gene: TRBD2
V gene: TRBV30
CDR3 protein: AWRWGLAGGEPNEQF

J gene: TRBJ1-2
D gene: -
V gene: TRBV30
CDR3 protein: AWSVQGDGYT

J gene: TRBJ2-7
D gene: -
V gene: TRBV4-1
CDR3 protein: ASSQVRTPSSYEQY

J gene: TRBJ2-1
D gene: -
V gene: TRBV27
CDR3 protein: ASRQTGYSYNEQF

J gene: TRBJ2-3
D gene: TRBD2
V gene: TRBV11-2
CDR3 protein: ASSWGTSGGPGDTQY

J gene: TRBJ2-7
D gene: TRBD1
V gene: TRBV2
CDR3 protein: ASSATGDLREQY

J gene: TRBJ2-2
D gene: -
V gene: TRBV11-2
CDR3 protein: ASSRVSGTTGELF

J gene: TRBJ1-5
D gene: -
V gene: TRBV7-9
CDR3 protein: ASSLDSREGQPQH

J gene: TRBJ2-7
D gene: -
V gene: TRBV6-6
CDR3 protein: ASSYSGPIYEQY

J gene: TRBJ2-7
D gene: -
V gene: TRBV29-1
CDR3 protein: SAQGQYEQY

J gene: TRBJ2-7
D gene: -
V gene: TRBV4-1
CDR3 protein: ASSQDLDEFSYEQY

J gene: TRBJ1-5
D gene: -
V gene: TRBV10-2
CDR3 protein: ASSESDQISQPQH

J gene: TRBJ2-1
D gene: -
V gene: TRBV19
CDR3 protein: ASTSGNEQF

J gene: TRBJ2-7
D gene: -
V gene: TRBV7-9
CDR3 protein: ASSLNLDSRKTEQY

J gene: TRBJ2-7
D gene: TRBD2
V gene: TRBV5-1
CDR3 protein: ASSLERWTSVYEQY

J gene: TRBJ1-2
D gene: -
V gene: TRBV2
CDR3 protein: ASSEEDPNYGYT

J gene: TRBJ1-2
D gene: -
V gene: TRBV19
CDR3 protein: ATTGRDGYT

J gene: TRBJ2-2
D gene: TRBD2
V gene: TRBV27
CDR3 protein: ASSSLEAGRAWTGELF

J gene: TRBJ1-2
D gene: TRBD1
V gene: TRBV7-9
CDR3 protein: ASKGGGSDGYT

J gene: TRBJ1-2
D gene: TRBD1
V gene: TRBV27
CDR3 protein: ASSLLGDRGTTNYGYT

J gene: TRBJ2-2
D gene: TRBD2
V gene: TRBV19
CDR3 protein: ASSRGLANANTGELF

J gene: TRBJ2-5
D gene: -
V gene: TRBV4-3
CDR3 protein: ASSQDRTGRGETQY

J gene: TRBJ2-6
D gene: -
V gene: TRBV19
CDR3 protein: ASSIQGLAGANVLT

J gene: TRBJ2-1
D gene: -
V gene: TRBV7-2
CDR3 protein: ASSSMSEQF

J gene: TRBJ2-7
D gene: -
V gene: TRBV21-1
CDR3 protein: ASSKDHPSSYEQY

J gene: TRBJ2-3
D gene: TRBD1
V gene: TRBV28
CDR3 protein: ASSFRQGDYFGDTQY

J gene: TRBJ1-5
D gene: -
V gene: TRBV6-6
CDR3 protein: ASRGLEVRGNQPQH

J gene: TRBJ2-2
D gene: TRBD2
V gene: TRBV7-2
CDR3 protein: ASRAGGDAGELF

J gene: TRBJ2-7
D gene: -
V gene: TRBV13
CDR3 protein: ASSPYGGEQY

J gene: TRBJ2-7
D gene: -
V gene: TRBV6-5
CDR3 protein: ASSSNGQNTYEQY

J gene: TRBJ1-2
D gene: -
V gene: TRBV29-1
CDR3 protein: SAGSQGSGYGYT

J gene: TRBJ2-7
D gene: -
V gene: TRBV27
CDR3 protein: ASSPREAYEQY

J gene: TRBJ2-2
D gene: TRBD2
V gene: TRBV10-3
CDR3 protein: AISARTSGKNTGELF

J gene: TRBJ2-7
D gene: -
V gene: TRBV27
CDR3 protein: ASSSRPSYEQY

J gene: TRBJ2-1
D gene: -
V gene: TRBV7-3
CDR3 protein: ASSLTPSGANEQF

J gene: TRBJ2-3
D gene: -
V gene: TRBV5-5
CDR3 protein: ASSLSDYTDTQY

J gene: TRBJ2-3
D gene: -
V gene: TRBV27
CDR3 protein: ASSFGGLSTDTQY